The text below deals with one T cell receptor (beta chain). These data come from a study of blood T cell repertoires in COVID-19. Measured with immunoSEQ multiplex PCR; TCRdb has only the in-frame clones, and not every one. The data show 300,000 or so clones, around 87% seen once. Trimming shortened V by 6 bases and J by 4 bases, and 12 bases separated the two germline ends. Looked up from germline, CDR1 is MDHEN and CDR2 is SYDVKM. This CDR3 is built from 13 residues. Material: peripheral blood. This receptor was identified in a man aged 45-60 years with active or convalescent COVID-19. This sequence joins TRBV28 and TRBJ1-1, with D possibly TRBD1 on 5 matching bases. CDR3 protein: CASRDSPSTEAFF. DNA for the CDR3: TGTGCCAGCAGAGACAGCCCTAGCACTGAAGCTTTCTTT.